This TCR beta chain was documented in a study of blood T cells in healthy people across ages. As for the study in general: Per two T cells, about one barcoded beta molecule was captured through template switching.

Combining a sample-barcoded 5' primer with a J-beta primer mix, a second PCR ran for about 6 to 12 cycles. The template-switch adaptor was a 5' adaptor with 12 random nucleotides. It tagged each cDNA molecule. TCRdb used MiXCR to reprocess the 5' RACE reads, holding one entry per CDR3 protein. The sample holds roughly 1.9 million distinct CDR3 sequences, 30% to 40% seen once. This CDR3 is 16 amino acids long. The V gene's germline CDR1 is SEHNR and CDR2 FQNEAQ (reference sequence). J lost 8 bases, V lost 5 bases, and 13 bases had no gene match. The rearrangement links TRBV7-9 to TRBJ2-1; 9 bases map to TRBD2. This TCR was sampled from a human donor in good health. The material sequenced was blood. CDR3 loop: CASSRWRTSAGDEQFF. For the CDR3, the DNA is TGTGCCAGCAGCCGCTGGAGGACTAGCGCCGGGGATGAGCAGTTCTTC.